This TCR beta chain was recovered during a study of Ad26.COV2.S vaccination and SARS-CoV-2 variants. Treatment of the sample: 15 to 20 received Ad26.COV2.S at low or high dose, single or two shots; several received placebo; per-sample allocation not given. Sampling took place 63 days after the first vaccine or placebo injection. Libraries were prepared by immunoSEQ multiplex PCR; TCRdb keeps only in-frame clonotypes and omits some of them. This table holds about 350,000 clones, about 85% found once. The CDR3 loop spans 10 amino acids. Trimming removed 4 bases from V and 7 bases from J, with 6 bases in between. Germline V CDR1 and CDR2: DFQATT, SNEGSKA (reference sequence).

The material was peripheral blood, obtained in a trial of Ad26.COV2.S vaccine versus placebo. The sequence derives from a person between 18 and 60 years old who received the Ad26.COV2.S COVID-19 vaccine or a placebo. The genes are TRBV20-1 and TRBJ2-3; the D is unclear. CDR3 nucleotide sequence: TGCAGTGCTATTGGGAATACGCAGTATTTT. Its translation: CSAIGNTQYF.